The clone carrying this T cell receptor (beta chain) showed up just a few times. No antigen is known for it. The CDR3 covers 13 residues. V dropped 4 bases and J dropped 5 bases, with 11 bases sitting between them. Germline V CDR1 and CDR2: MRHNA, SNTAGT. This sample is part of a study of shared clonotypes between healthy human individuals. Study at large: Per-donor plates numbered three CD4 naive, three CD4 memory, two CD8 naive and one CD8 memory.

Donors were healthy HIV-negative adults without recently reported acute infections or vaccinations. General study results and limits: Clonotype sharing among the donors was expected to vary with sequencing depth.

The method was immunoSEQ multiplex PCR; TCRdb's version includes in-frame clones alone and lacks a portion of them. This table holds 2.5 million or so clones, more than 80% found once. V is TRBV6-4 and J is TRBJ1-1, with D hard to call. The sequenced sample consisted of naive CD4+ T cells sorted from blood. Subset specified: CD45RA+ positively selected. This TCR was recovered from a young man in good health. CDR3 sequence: CASSGFVGTEAFF. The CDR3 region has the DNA TGTGCCAGCAGTGGGTTCGTCGGTACTGAAGCTTTCTTT.